This T cell receptor beta chain emerged from a study of cytomegalovirus exposure and HLA in healthy donors. Study details: As released early, the data held 80 million to 90 million unique TCRs from HLA-typed donors.

Study-level findings and limits: It was reported in a later analysis that an Asian-associated ancestry cluster showed fewer N-insertions than the approximately 670-donor mean. In a later analysis, several top co-occurrence clusters appeared linked to parvovirus B19, influenza, CMV and Epstein-Barr virus. Association of a missense DCLRE1C variant with TCR beta V- and J-gene trimming was reported in a later analysis.

Details on this clone: The antigen remains unidentified.

PCR involved 60 Vbeta and 13 Jbeta primers. Profiling relied on immunoSEQ multiplex PCR, and the TCRdb table lists in-frame clones only, not all of them. The sample contains 100,000 to 150,000 clones, about 81% of which appear only once. The CDR3 contains 13 residues. Germline CDR1 SGHRS, CDR2 YFSETQ. Trimming left V 1 base short and J 6 bases short, with 8 bases between. Sequencing was carried out using PBMCs. This TCR was recovered from a woman aged 40 to 50 in good health and CMV-seropositive. V is TRBV5-1 and J is TRBJ2-1; D gene ambiguous. Here the CDR3 reads CASSLSVGNEQFF. The CDR3 DNA reads TGCGCCAGCAGCTTGTCGGTTGGCAATGAGCAGTTCTTC.